The T cell receptor (beta chain) under discussion was sequenced for a study of T cell repertoires in cytomegalovirus infection (dated by TCRdb to the late 2010s). The study in broad terms: Peptide stimulations targeted recently identified HLA-C-restricted CMV epitopes, whose presentation resists viral immunomodulation, together with well-studied HLA-B-restricted epitopes. Because public TCR beta signatures pointed to carriage of CMV infection together with the matching HLA type, the HLA type of each donor mattered for the analysis.

In the paper's terms, the treatment or condition label means: in vitro stimulation with specific CMV peptide epitopes to enrich CMV-specific T cells. The CDR3 starts with the cysteine, ends with the phenylalanine, and has 16 residues. The retained sequence is limited to the CDR3, 48 bases, with the frame set at the first base. V loses 10 bases at its end and J loses 1 base; junction bases beyond the gene matches: 9. CDR1 and CDR2 are drawn from the germline V gene: LGHNA, YNFKEQ. Concerning this clonotype: Its cognate antigen has yet to be identified. Nothing much larger sits one base from this clone, and base qualities are not available.

Beyond this particular receptor, the publication reports: Carriers of CMV infection plus the relevant HLA type were discriminated by the cumulative frequency of public TCR beta family members in the study cohort and in an independent approximately 350-donor cohort. The ex vivo response was dominated by HLA-C-restricted CMV-specific TCR beta clonotypes, which also provided the single most frequent clonotype in two of eight donors.

The data were produced on an Illumina HiSeq 1500. TCRdb itself trimmed the public reads at Q25 with fastp, ran MiXCR and retained productive beta chains. Identical CDR3 protein sequences are pooled into one entry, listed with their most common genes and DNA. Counted in this sample were about 570,000 distinct CDR3 sequences; roughly 43% of them appeared once. Of the sample, 48% falls within the top ten clones. The TCR comes from a human donor in good health (CMV status not recorded). Some clones in this sample may be carry-over from other donors' samples. Rearrangement joined TRBV4-2 to TRBJ2-3; TRBD2 aligns with 12 central bases. This specimen was cultured PBMCs, taken from culture after CMV antigen stimulation. The CDR3 region: CATTSGLAGRTDTQYF. In nucleotides, the sequence is TGTGCCACCACCTCTGGACTAGCGGGGCGCACAGATACGCAGTATTTT.